This TCR beta chain was documented in a study of T cell repertoires in ileal Crohn's disease. This CDR3 has 14 amino acids. The ends were cut back, 4 bases at V and 4 bases at J, with 11 bases in the middle. CDR1 and CDR2 from the germline V gene are KGHSH and LQKENI. Method: immunoSEQ multiplex PCR; TCRdb's copy keeps in-frame clones and lacks some. The sample shows several thousand clones, 92% of them seen only once. The source is an adult with Crohn's disease. The chain employs TRBV18 and TRBJ2-1, with D perhaps matching TRBD2 (6 bases). Sequenced sample: ileal tissue. The CDR3 coding sequence is TGTGCCAGCTCACGGTCCGGGACTTACAATGAGCAGTTCTTC. This encodes CASSRSGTYNEQFF.